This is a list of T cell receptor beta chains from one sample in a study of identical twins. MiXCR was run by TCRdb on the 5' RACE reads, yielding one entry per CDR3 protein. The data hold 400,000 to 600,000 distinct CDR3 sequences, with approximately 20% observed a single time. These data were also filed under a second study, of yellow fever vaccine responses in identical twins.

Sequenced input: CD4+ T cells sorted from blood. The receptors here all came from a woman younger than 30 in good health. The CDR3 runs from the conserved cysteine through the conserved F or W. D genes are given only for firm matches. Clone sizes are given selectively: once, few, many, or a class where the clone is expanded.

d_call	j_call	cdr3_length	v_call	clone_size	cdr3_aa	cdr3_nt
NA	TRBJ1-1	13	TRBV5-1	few	CASSFGLDTEAFF	TGCGCCAGCAGTTTTGGTTTGGACACTGAAGCTTTCTTT
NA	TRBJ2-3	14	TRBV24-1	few	CATSDLKGTDTQYF	TGTGCCACCAGTGATTTGAAGGGCACAGATACGCAGTATTTT
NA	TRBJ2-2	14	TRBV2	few	CASIQQGGTGELFF	TGTGCCAGCATCCAACAGGGAGGCACCGGGGAGCTGTTTTTT
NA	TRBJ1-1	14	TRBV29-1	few	CSVESWTANTEAFF	TGCAGCGTTGAAAGTTGGACAGCAAACACTGAAGCTTTCTTT
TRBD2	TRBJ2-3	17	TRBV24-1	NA	CATSDPRLAGGTDTQYF	TGTGCCACCAGTGATCCCAGACTAGCGGGGGGCACAGATACGCAGTATTTT
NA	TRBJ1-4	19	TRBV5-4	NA	CASSLTRSAGAMKEEKLFF	TGTGCCAGCAGCTTGACCCGTTCAGCAGGGGCGATGAAGGAAGAAAAACTGTTTTTT
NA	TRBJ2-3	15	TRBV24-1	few	CATSDFGKSTDTQYF	TGTGCCACCAGTGATTTCGGGAAGAGCACAGATACGCAGTATTTT
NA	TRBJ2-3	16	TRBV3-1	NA	CASSQDTPLGTDTQYF	TGTGCCAGCAGCCAGGATACACCGCTCGGCACAGATACGCAGTATTTT
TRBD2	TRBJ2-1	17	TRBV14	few	CASSRGGTSGSYNEQFF	TGTGCCAGCAGCCGAGGTGGGACTAGCGGGAGTTACAATGAGCAGTTCTTC
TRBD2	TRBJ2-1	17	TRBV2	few	CASSEALTSGARNEQFF	TGTGCCAGCAGTGAAGCCTTGACTAGCGGCGCTAGGAATGAGCAGTTCTTC
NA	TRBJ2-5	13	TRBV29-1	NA	CSVSGRLQETQYF	TGCAGCGTTTCTGGCAGACTACAAGAGACCCAGTACTTC
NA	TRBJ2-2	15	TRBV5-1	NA	CASSRGGDGTGELFF	TGCGCCAGCAGCCGAGGAGGGGACGGCACCGGGGAGCTGTTTTTT
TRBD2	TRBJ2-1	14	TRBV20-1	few	CSARGAGFRVEQFF	TGCAGTGCTAGGGGAGCGGGGTTTCGGGTTGAGCAGTTCTTC
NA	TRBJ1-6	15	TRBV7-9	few	CASSPATGYSSPLHF	TGTGCCAGCAGCCCTGCGACTGGGTATAGTTCACCCCTCCACTTT
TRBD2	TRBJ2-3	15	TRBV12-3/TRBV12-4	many	CASSLVAGRPDTQYF	TGTGCCAGCAGTTTAGTAGCGGGACGCCCAGATACGCAGTATTTT
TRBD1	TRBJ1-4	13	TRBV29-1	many	CSVVRQGGEKLFF	TGCAGCGTTGTGCGACAGGGTGGTGAAAAACTGTTTTTT
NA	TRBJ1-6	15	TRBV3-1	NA	CASSPTTSGGSPLHF	TGTGCCAGCAGCCCCACAACATCGGGCGGCTCACCCCTCCACTTT
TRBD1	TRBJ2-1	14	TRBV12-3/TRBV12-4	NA	CASRIGTGDNEQFF	TGTGCCAGCAGAATCGGGACAGGGGACAATGAGCAGTTCTTC
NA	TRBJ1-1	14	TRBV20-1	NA	CSARTSVKNTEAFF	TGCAGTGCTAGAACGTCCGTCAAGAACACTGAAGCTTTCTTT
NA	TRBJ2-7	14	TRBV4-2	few	CASSQDGKTYEQYF	TGTGCCAGCAGCCAAGACGGGAAAACCTACGAGCAGTACTTC
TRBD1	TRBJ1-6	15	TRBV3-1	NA	CASSSRTGGNSPLHF	TGTGCCAGCAGCTCCAGGACAGGGGGTAATTCACCCCTCCACTTT
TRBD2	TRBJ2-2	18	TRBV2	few	CASSEALLLAGSTGELFF	TGTGCCAGCAGTGAAGCCCTTTTGCTAGCGGGGAGCACCGGGGAGCTGTTTTTT
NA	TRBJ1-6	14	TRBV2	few	CASSEAGNRTPLHF	TGTGCCAGCAGTGAAGCGGGGAACCGAACACCCCTCCACTTT
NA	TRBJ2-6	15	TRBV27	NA	CASSFRESGANVLTF	TGTGCCAGCAGTTTCAGGGAGTCTGGGGCCAACGTCCTGACTTTC
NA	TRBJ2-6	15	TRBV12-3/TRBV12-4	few	CASSLGEFGANVLTF	TGTGCCAGCAGTTTAGGGGAGTTTGGGGCCAACGTCCTGACTTTC
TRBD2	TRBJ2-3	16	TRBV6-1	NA	CASRRLAGFQVDTQYF	TGTGCCAGCAGGCGACTAGCGGGGTTTCAGGTAGATACGCAGTATTTT
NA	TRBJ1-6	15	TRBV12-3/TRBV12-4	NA	CASKHPGPYNSPLHF	TGTGCCAGCAAACACCCGGGACCTTATAATTCACCCCTCCACTTT
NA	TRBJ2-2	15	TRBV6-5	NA	CASSYTGTATGELFF	TGTGCCAGCAGTTACACCGGGACTGCCACAGGGGAGCTGTTTTTT
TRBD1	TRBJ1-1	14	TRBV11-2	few	CASSKGQGEAEAFF	TGTGCCAGCAGCAAGGGACAGGGAGAGGCTGAAGCTTTCTTT
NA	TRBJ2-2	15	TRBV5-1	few	CASSERAGHTGELFF	TGCGCCAGCAGCGAACGGGCAGGGCACACCGGGGAGCTGTTTTTT
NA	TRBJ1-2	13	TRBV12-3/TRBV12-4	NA	CASSQTVNYGYTF	TGTGCCAGCAGTCAGACAGTCAACTATGGCTACACCTTC
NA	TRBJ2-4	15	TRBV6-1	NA	CASRPPREAKNIQYF	TGTGCCAGCAGACCTCCCAGGGAAGCCAAAAACATTCAGTACTTC
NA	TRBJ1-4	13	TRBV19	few	CASSAEEDEKLFF	TGTGCCAGTAGTGCCGAGGAAGACGAAAAACTGTTTTTT
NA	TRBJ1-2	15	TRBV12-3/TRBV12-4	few	CASSSPGALDYGYTF	TGTGCCAGCAGTTCCCCGGGGGCTCTAGACTATGGCTACACCTTC
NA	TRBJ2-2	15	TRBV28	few	CASTQGSGLTGELFF	TGTGCCAGCACCCAGGGATCTGGGTTGACCGGGGAGCTGTTTTTT
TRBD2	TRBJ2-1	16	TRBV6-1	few	CASSARTSGSSNEQFF	TGTGCCAGCAGTGCCAGGACTAGCGGGAGTTCCAATGAGCAGTTCTTC
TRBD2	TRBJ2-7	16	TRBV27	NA	CASRPGLAGVIYEQYF	TGTGCCAGCAGGCCAGGACTAGCGGGAGTTATATACGAGCAGTACTTC
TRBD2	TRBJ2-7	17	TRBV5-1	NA	CASSLGGLAVISYEQYF	TGCGCCAGCAGCTTGGGGGGACTAGCGGTTATCTCCTACGAGCAGTACTTC
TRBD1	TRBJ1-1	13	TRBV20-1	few	CSARGQLGSEAFF	TGCAGTGCCCGGGGACAGCTGGGGTCTGAAGCTTTCTTT
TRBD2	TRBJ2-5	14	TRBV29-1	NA	CSVVAFLAEETQYF	TGCAGCGTTGTCGCATTCCTAGCGGAAGAGACCCAGTACTTC
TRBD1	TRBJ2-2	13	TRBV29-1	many	CSGQGAQIGELFF	TGCAGCGGACAGGGGGCGCAAATCGGGGAGCTGTTTTTT
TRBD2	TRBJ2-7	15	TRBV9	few	CASSVEASGTYEQYF	TGTGCCAGCAGCGTAGAGGCTAGCGGGACCTACGAGCAGTACTTC
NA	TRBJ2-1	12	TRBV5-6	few	CASSLEWLEQFF	TGTGCCAGCAGCTTGGAGTGGCTGGAGCAGTTCTTC
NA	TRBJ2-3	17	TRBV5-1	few	CASSEIRGGSSSDTQYF	TGCGCCAGCAGCGAGATAAGGGGGGGTTCCTCGTCAGATACGCAGTATTTT
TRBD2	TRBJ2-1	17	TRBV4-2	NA	CASSQEVGLAVYNEQFF	TGTGCCAGCAGCCAAGAAGTTGGACTAGCGGTCTACAATGAGCAGTTCTTC
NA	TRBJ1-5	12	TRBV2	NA	CASSVGGQPQHF	TGTGCCAGCAGTGTTGGGGGTCAGCCCCAGCATTTT
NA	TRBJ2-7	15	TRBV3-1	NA	CASSQGVGSSYEQYF	TGTGCCAGCAGCCAAGGCGTCGGGTCTTCCTACGAGCAGTACTTC
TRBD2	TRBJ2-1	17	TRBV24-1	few	CATSDSAAGGRLNEQFF	TGTGCCACCAGTGACTCTGCCGCGGGGGGGCGTCTCAATGAGCAGTTCTTC